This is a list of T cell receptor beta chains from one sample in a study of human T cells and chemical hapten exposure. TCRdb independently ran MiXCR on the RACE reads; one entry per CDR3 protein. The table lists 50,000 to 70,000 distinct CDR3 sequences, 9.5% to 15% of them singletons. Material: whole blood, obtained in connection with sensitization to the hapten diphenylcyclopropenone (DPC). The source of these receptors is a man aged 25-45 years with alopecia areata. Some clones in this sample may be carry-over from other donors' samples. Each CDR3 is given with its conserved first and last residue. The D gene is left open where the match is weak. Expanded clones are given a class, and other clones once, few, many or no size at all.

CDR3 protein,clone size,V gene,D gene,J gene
CASSGGQGNYGYTF,few,TRBV6-1,TRBD1,TRBJ1-2
CASSISGTWEDEKLFF,many,TRBV19,.,TRBJ1-4
CASSLEQRHTF,few,TRBV5-4,.,TRBJ1-2
CSVRLTQETQYF,many,TRBV29-1,.,TRBJ2-5
CASSLYRGGSTDTQYF,.,TRBV28,.,TRBJ2-3
CASSYVRSNTEAFF,many,TRBV6-5,.,TRBJ1-1
CASSRGGYNEQFF,many,TRBV6-4,TRBD2,TRBJ2-1
CASSPQQETQYF,.,TRBV18,.,TRBJ2-5
CASSLRRQGADTQYF,.,TRBV7-6,TRBD1,TRBJ2-3
CASSPPGGTGVLYGYTF,.,TRBV19,TRBD1,TRBJ1-2
CASARQAYSGANVLTF,few,TRBV12-3/TRBV12-4,.,TRBJ2-6
CATSDWSINYGYTF,few,TRBV24-1,.,TRBJ1-2
CASSPARLAGGSSTDTQYF,few,TRBV5-1,TRBD2,TRBJ2-3
CASSPSGTPNTGELFF,.,TRBV7-9,.,TRBJ2-2
CASSVAGQSEETQYF,once,TRBV9,.,TRBJ2-5
CASSFRGNVANYGYTF,many,TRBV6-5,.,TRBJ1-2
CASRTGGVNNEQFF,many,TRBV27,TRBD1,TRBJ2-1
CASSLARKLSNTEAFF,.,TRBV7-9,.,TRBJ1-1
CASSFNRFDEAFF,.,TRBV7-2,.,TRBJ1-1
CASSYSIVSRASSYGYTF,many,TRBV6-5,.,TRBJ1-2
CASSRQGVSNYGYTF,many,TRBV7-9,TRBD1,TRBJ1-2
CAISESRAGELFF,.,TRBV10-3,.,TRBJ2-2
CSGRSYTGELFF,many,TRBV29-1,.,TRBJ2-2
CASAGGGYGYTF,.,TRBV11-3,.,TRBJ1-2
CASSGGPGNEQFF,.,TRBV5-1,.,TRBJ2-1
CASSLYSPASGGAGSYNEQFF,.,TRBV7-6,TRBD2,TRBJ2-1
CASSSGTGLGEQYF,.,TRBV6-5,TRBD1,TRBJ2-7
CASRDRRGTDTQYF,many,TRBV6-5,TRBD1,TRBJ2-3
CASSYSTERYEKLFF,many,TRBV6-2/TRBV6-3,.,TRBJ1-4
CASKTGISYNSPLHF,few,TRBV5-4,.,TRBJ1-6
CASRRSSGANVLTF,few,TRBV18,.,TRBJ2-6
CSVEVPGQGLYGYTF,many,TRBV29-1,TRBD1,TRBJ1-2
CASSEGQYSNQPQHF,.,TRBV2,.,TRBJ1-5
CASSSRERRVYEQYF,many,TRBV7-6,.,TRBJ2-7
CASGTAGVYEQYF,few,TRBV6-6,.,TRBJ2-7
CASSFRRSSYNEQFF,few,TRBV28,.,TRBJ2-1
CASSYSRGIGEQYF,many,TRBV6-5,.,TRBJ2-7